This T cell receptor beta chain was documented in a study of OX40 agonist ivuxolimab in advanced cancers. Study results and limitations: CD8+ T cells showed, on average, more clonal expansion than CD4+ cells.

The CDR3 runs to 14 residues. The germline V gene has CDR1 SGHTA and CDR2 FQGNSA. The ends were cut back, 1 base at V and 4 bases at J, with 10 bases in the middle. On this clone: Its antigen is still unknown.

This table comes from immunoSEQ multiplex PCR, and its TCRdb copy is limited to in-frame clones, with some not included. This sample has about 67,000 clones, with 80% to 90% found just once. The receptor comes from an adult with an advanced solid tumor such as melanoma, head and neck, liver or kidney cancer. The sequencing here drew on CD4+ or CD8+ T cells sorted from blood, taken in a trial of the OX40 agonist ivuxolimab. V is TRBV7-2 and J is TRBJ1-1; D is undetermined. CDR3 coding DNA: TGTGCCAGCAGCTTAGATGTGGACGTCACTGAAGCTTTCTTT. It translates to CASSLDVDVTEAFF.